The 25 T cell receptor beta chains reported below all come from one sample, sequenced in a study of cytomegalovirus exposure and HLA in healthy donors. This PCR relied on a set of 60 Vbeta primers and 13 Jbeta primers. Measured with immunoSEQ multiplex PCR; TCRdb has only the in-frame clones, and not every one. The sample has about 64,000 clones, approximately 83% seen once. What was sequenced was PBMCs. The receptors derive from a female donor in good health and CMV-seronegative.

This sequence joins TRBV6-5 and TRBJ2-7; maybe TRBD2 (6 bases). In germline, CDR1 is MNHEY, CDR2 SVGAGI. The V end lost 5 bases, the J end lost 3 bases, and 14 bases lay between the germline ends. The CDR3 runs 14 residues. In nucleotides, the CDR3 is TGTGCCAGCAGTCCCACGGGACTTAGCTACGAGCAGTACTTC. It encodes CASSPTGLSYEQYF.

The CDR3 protein is CSALGGSYNEQFF. CDR3 DNA sequence: TGCAGCGCACTCGGAGGCTCCTACAATGAGCAGTTCTTC. The V and J genes are TRBV29-1 and TRBJ2-1, with D possibly matching TRBD2 (5 bases). Germline V gene lookup returns CDR1 SQVTM and CDR2 ANQGSEA. The CDR3 runs 13 residues. Trimming shortened V by 7 bases and J by 0 bases, and 10 bases separated the two germline ends.

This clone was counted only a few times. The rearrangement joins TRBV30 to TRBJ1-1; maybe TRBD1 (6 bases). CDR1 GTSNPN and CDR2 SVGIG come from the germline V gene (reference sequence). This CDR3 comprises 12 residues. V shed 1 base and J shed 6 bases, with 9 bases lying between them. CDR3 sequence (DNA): TGTGCCTGGAGTGATGGACAGCCTGAAGCTTTCTTT. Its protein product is CAWSDGQPEAFF.

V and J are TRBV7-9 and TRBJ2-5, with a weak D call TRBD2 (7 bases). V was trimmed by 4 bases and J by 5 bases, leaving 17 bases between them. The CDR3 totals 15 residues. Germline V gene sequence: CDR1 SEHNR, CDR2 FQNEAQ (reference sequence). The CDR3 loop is CASSSPRGGGETQYF. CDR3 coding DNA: TGTGCCAGCAGCTCCCCTCGCGGGGGCGGTGAGACCCAGTACTTC.

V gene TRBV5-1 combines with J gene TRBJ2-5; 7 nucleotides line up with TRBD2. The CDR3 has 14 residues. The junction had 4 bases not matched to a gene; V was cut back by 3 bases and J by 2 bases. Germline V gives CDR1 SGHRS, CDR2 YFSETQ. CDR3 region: CASSYGLGQETQYF. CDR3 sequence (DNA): TGCGCCAGCAGCTATGGACTAGGGCAAGAGACCCAGTACTTC. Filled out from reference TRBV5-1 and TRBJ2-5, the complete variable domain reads KAGVTQTPRYLIKTRGQQVTLSCSPISGHRSVSWYQQTPGQGLQFLFEYFSETQRNKGNFPGRFSGRQFSNSRSEMNVSTLELGDSALYLCASSYGLGQETQYFGPGTRLLVL.

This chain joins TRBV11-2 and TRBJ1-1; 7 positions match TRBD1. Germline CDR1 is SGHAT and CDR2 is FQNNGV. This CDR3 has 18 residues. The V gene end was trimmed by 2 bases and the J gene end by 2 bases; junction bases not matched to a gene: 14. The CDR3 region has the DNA TGTGCCAGCAGCTTACTGCCTTACAGGGGCGAGCATAACACTGAAGCTTTCTTT. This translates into CASSLLPYRGEHNTEAFF.

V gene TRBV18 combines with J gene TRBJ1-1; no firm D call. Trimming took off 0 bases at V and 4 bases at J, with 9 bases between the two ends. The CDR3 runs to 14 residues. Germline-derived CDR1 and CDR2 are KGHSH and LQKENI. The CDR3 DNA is TGTGCCAGCTCACCACCGCTAGGAAGCACTGAAGCTTTCTTT. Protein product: CASSPPLGSTEAFF.

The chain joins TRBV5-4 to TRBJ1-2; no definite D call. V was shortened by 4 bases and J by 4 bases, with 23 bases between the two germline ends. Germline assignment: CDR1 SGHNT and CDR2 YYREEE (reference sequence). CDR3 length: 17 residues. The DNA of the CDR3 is TGTGCCAGCAGCCTTCCCTCAACCCGGGAACGGCGCTATGGCTACACCTTC. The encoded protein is CASSLPSTRERRYGYTF.

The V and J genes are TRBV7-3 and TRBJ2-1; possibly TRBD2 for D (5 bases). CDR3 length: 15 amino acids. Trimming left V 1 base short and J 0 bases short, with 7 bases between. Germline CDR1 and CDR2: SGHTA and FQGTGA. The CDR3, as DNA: TGTGCCAGCAGCTTAAGAGGGAGCTCCTACAATGAGCAGTTCTTC. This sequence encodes CASSLRGSSYNEQFF.

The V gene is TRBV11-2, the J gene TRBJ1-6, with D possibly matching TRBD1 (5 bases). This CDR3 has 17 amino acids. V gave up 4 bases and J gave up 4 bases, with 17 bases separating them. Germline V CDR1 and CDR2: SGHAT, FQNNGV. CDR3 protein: CASSSSWSGAYNSPLHF. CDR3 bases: TGTGCCAGCAGCTCTAGTTGGAGTGGGGCTTATAATTCACCCCTCCACTTT.

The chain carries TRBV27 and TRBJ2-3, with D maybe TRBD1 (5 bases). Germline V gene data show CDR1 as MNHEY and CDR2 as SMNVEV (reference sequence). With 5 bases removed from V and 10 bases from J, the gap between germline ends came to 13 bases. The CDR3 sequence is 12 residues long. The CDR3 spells CASSPTARAQYF. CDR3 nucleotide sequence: TGTGCCAGCAGTCCGACAGCCCGAGCGCAGTATTTT.

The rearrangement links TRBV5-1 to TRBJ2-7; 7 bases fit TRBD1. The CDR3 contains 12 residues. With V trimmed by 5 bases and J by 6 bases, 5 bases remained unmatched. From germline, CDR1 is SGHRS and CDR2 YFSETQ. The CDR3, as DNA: TGCGCCAGCAGTGTCAGGGGGAGCGAGCAGTACTTC. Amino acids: CASSVRGSEQYF.

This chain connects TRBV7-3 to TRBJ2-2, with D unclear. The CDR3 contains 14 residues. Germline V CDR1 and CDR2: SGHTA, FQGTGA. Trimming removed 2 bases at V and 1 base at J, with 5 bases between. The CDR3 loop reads CASSLAVNTGELFF. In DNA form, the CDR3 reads TGTGCCAGCAGCTTAGCGGTGAACACCGGGGAGCTGTTTTTT. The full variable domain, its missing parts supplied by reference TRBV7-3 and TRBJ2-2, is GAGVSQTPSNKVTEKGKYVELRCDPISGHTALYWYRQSLGQGPEFLIYFQGTGAADDSGLPNDRFFAVRPEGSVSTLKIQRTERGDSAVYLCASSLAVNTGELFFGEGSRLTVL.

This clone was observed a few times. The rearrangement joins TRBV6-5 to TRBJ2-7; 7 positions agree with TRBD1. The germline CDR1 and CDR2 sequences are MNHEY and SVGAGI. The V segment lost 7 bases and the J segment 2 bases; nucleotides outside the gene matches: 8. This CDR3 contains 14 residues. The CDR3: CASTRQRGPYEQYF. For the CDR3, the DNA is TGTGCCAGCACCAGACAAAGGGGGCCCTACGAGCAGTACTTC.

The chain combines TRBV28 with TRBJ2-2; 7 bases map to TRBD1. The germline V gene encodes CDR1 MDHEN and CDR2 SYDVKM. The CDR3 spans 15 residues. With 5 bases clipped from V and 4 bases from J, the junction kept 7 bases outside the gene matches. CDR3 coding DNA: TGTGCCAGCAGTGAAGGACAGGTAACCACCGGGGAGCTGTTTTTT. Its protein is CASSEGQVTTGELFF.

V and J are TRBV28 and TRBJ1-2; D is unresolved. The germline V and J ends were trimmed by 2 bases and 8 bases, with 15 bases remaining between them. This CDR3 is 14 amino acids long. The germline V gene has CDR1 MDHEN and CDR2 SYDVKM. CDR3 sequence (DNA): TGTGCCAGCAGTTTAAATGGACGACGGGAGGGCTACACCTTC. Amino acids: CASSLNGRREGYTF.

CDR3 bases: TGTGCCAGCACAAACAGGGGGCGGACTGAAGCTTTCTTT. This translates into CASTNRGRTEAFF. V gene TRBV28 combines with J gene TRBJ1-1; 9 bases line up with TRBD1. The CDR3 is 13 residues long. V lost 7 bases and J lost 5; bases outside the gene matches: 5. In germline, CDR1 is MDHEN, CDR2 SYDVKM.

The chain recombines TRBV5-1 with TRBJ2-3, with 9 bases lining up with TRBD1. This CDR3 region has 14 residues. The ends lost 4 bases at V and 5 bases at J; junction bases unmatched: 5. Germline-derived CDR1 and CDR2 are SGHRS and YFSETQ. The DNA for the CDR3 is TGCGCCAGCAGCCTCGGACAGGGGAGAGATACGCAGTATTTT. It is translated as CASSLGQGRDTQYF.

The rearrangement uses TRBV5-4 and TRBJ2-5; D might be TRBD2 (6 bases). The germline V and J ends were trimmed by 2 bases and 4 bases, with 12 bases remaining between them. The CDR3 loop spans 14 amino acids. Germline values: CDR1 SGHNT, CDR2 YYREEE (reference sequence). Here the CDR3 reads CASSLSGLRETQYF. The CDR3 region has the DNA TGTGCCAGCAGCTTATCGGGACTCCGAGAGACCCAGTACTTC.

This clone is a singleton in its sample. CDR3 coding DNA: TGTGCCAGCAGCTTAGAGACAGGGAAGTCCTACAATGAGCAGTTCTTC. Amino acids: CASSLETGKSYNEQFF. The gene calls are TRBV7-6 and TRBJ2-1; 7 bases map to TRBD1. The V and J ends lost 1 base and 1 base, in that order; junction bases with no gene match: 4. Germline lookup yields CDR1 SGHVS and CDR2 FNYEAQ. The CDR3 has 16 amino acids.

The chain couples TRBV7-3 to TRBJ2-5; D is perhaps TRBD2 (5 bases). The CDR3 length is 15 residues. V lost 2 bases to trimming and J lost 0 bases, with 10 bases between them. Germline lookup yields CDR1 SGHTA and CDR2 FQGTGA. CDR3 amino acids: CASSLRIGDQETQYF. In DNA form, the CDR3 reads TGTGCCAGCAGCTTACGAATCGGGGACCAAGAGACCCAGTACTTC.

CDR3 region: CASSFPGTGGNAFF. The CDR3 DNA reads TGTGCCAGCAGTTTCCCCGGGACAGGGGGCAACGCTTTCTTT. The rearrangement links TRBV28 to TRBJ1-1; 12 bases agree with TRBD1. The CDR3 contains 14 residues. CDR1 is MDHEN and CDR2 is SYDVKM in the germline V gene. The V gene end was trimmed by 3 bases and the J gene end by 11 bases; junction bases not matched to a gene: 7.

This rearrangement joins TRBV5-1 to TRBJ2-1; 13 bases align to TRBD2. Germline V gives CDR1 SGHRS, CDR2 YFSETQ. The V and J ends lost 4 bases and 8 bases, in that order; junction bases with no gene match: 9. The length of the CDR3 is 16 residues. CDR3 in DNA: TGCGCCAGCAGCCCCCAGGAGGGACTAGCGGGGCATGAGCAGTTCTTC. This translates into CASSPQEGLAGHEQFF.

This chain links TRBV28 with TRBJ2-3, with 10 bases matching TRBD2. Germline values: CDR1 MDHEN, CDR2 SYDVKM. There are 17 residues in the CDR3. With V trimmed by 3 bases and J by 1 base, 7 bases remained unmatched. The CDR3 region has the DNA TGTGCCAGCAGTTTCAAGACCAGCGGGAGGGGCACAGATACGCAGTATTTT. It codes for CASSFKTSGRGTDTQYF. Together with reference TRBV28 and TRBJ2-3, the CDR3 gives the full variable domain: DVKVTQSSRYLVKRTGEKVFLECVQDMDHENMFWYRQDPGLGLRLIYFSYDVKMKEKGDIPEGYSVSREKKERFSLILESASTNQTSMYLCASSFKTSGRGTDTQYFGPGTRLTVL.

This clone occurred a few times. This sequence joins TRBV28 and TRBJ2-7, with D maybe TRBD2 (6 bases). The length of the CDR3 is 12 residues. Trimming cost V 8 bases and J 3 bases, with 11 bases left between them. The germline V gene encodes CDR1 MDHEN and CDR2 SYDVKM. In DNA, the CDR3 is TGTGCCAGCGGGGGGACTGACTACGAGCAGTACTTC. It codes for CASGGTDYEQYF.